Sequencing of this TCR beta chain was carried out in a study of blood T cells in healthy people across ages. The second PCR ran about 6 to 12 cycles with a sample-barcoded 5' primer and J-beta primers. Each CDR3 protein gets one entry after TCRdb re-called the 5' RACE reads with MiXCR. This sample carries about 1.6 million distinct CDR3 sequences, roughly 32% of them seen once, and the ten largest clones take about 11%. The sample holds a few counts of this clonotype. Its antigen is unidentified. Germline values: CDR1 SNHLY, CDR2 FYNNEI. V was pared by 3 bases and J by 7 bases, with 10 bases between. The CDR3 covers 13 residues. The study, taken as a whole, reports: The percentage of naive T cells correlated strongly with TCR beta diversity. Both higher diversity and more naive CD4+ cells marked long-lived donors when set against aged donors.

The receptor was isolated from a woman aged 30 to 39 in good health. This sequence joins TRBV2 and TRBJ2-4; weak D call: TRBD1 (6 bases). Sequenced sample: blood. CDR3 sequence (DNA): TGTGCCAGCAGTGAGGCAGGGGTCAACATTCAGTACTTC. Translated: CASSEAGVNIQYF.